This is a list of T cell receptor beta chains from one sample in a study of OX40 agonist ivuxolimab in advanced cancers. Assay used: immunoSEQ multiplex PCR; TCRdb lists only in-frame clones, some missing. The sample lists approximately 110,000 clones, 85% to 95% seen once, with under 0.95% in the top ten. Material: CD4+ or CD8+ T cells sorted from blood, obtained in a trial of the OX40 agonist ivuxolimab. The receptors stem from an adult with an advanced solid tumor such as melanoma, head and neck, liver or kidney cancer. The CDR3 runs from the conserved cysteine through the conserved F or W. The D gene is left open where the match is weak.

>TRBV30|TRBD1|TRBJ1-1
CAWARPKQGTEAFF
TGTGCCTGGGCTCGCCCTAAACAGGGGACTGAAGCTTTCTTT
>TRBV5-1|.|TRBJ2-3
CASSLKNNWLPSVKRDTQYF
TGCGCCAGCAGCCTAAAAAACAATTGGCTCCCTAGCGTGAAACGAGATACGCAGTATTTT
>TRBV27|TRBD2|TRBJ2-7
CASSLKWSSGTYEQYF
TGTGCCAGCAGTTTAAAATGGTCTAGCGGGACCTACGAGCAGTACTTC
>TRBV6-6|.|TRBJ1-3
CASGDNGNTIYF
TGTGCCAGCGGGGACAATGGAAACACCATATATTTT
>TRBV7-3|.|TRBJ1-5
CASSQDPQAYNQPQHF
TGCGCCAGCAGCCAAGATCCCCAGGCCTACAATCAGCCCCAGCATTTT
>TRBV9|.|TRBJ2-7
CASSASSANYEQYF
TGTGCCAGCAGCGCCTCCAGTGCTAACTACGAGCAGTACTTC
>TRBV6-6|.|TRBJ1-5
CASSPDSKNQPQHF
TGTGCCAGCAGCCCCGACAGCAAGAATCAGCCCCAGCATTTT
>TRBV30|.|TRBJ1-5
CAWSVLTSNQPQHF
TGTGCCTGGAGTGTACTGACGAGCAATCAGCCCCAGCATTTT
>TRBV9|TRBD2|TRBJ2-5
CASTYGSSGQETQYF
TGTGCCAGCACCTATGGGTCTAGCGGACAAGAGACCCAGTACTTC
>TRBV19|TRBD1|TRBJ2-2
CASRTGQAITGELFF
TGTGCCAGTAGGACCGGACAGGCAATCACCGGGGAGCTGTTTTTT
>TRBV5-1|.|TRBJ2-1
CASSEEYPNEQFF
TGCGCCAGCAGCGAGGAGTATCCCAATGAGCAGTTCTTC